The 13 T cell receptor beta chains presented below share a single source sample, sequenced in a study of cytomegalovirus exposure and HLA in healthy donors. In the PCR, 60 Vbeta and 13 Jbeta primers were used. Data came from immunoSEQ multiplex PCR; TCRdb stores just in-frame clones and leaves some out. The table shows 100,000 or so clones, with 73% occurring only once. Sequenced input: PBMCs. Receptors originate from a man aged 40-50 years in good health and CMV-seronegative.

The CDR3: CASTSGRSYGYTF. The CDR3 DNA sequence: TGTGCCAGCACCTCGGGGAGAAGCTATGGCTACACCTTC. V usage is TRBV7-8 and J usage is TRBJ1-2; D remains unclear. V lost 7 bases and J lost 4, with 13 bases in between. Germline V gives CDR1 SGHVS, CDR2 FQNEAQ. CDR3 size: 13 residues.

The CDR3 sequence is CASSRGTGGMGQETQYF. CDR3 DNA sequence: TGTGCCAGCAGCCGGGGGACAGGGGGCATGGGGCAAGAGACCCAGTACTTC. The gene calls are TRBV7-7 and TRBJ2-5, with 12 bases matching TRBD1. With 5 bases clipped from V and 2 bases from J, the junction kept 9 bases outside the gene matches. The germline V gene encodes CDR1 SSHAT and CDR2 FNYEAQ (reference sequence). CDR3 length equals 17 residues.

This clone has more than one count but fewer than ten. The chain uses TRBV7-9 and TRBJ1-1; D gene uncertain. Germline CDR1 SEHNR, CDR2 FQNEAQ (reference sequence). The CDR3 loop spans 13 amino acids. V was pared by 6 bases and J by 4 bases, with 12 bases between. DNA for the CDR3: TGTGCCAGCAGGAGGGAAGAGGGCACTGAAGCTTTCTTT. Encoded protein: CASRREEGTEAFF.

The chain uses TRBV5-8 and TRBJ2-2; possibly TRBD2 for D (6 bases). Germline loops: CDR1 SGHTS, CDR2 YDEGEE. The CDR3 covers 15 residues. V was trimmed by 5 bases and J by 2 bases, leaving 13 bases between them. The CDR3 spells CASRGLMHNTGELFF. The CDR3 region has the DNA TGTGCCAGCAGGGGACTCATGCACAACACCGGGGAGCTGTTTTTT.

The CDR3 loop reads CATSPQRGGTDTQYF. The CDR3 DNA follows: TGTGCCACCAGCCCGCAGCGGGGGGGCACAGATACGCAGTATTTT. This chain uses TRBV15 with TRBJ2-3; the match to TRBD2 covers 9 bases. Per germline, CDR1 LNHNV and CDR2 YYDKDF (reference sequence). V was pared by 5 bases and J by 1 base, with 4 bases of the junction left unmatched. The CDR3 runs 15 residues.

The CDR3: CASSDEYRYNSPLHF. CDR3 DNA: TGTGCCAGCAGTGACGAGTACCGGTATAATTCACCCCTCCACTTT. The V gene is TRBV6-1, the J gene TRBJ1-6; no firm D call. The CDR3 runs 15 residues. The V gene lost 3 bases and the J gene lost 4 bases, with 10 bases spanning the gap. Germline V gene data show CDR1 as MNHNS and CDR2 as SASEGT.

The rearrangement links TRBV5-1 to TRBJ2-7, with 8 bases matching TRBD2. The CDR3 covers 15 residues. Germline V CDR1 and CDR2: SGHRS, YFSETQ. V gave up 2 bases and J gave up 3 bases; unmatched junction bases: 7. In DNA, the CDR3 is TGCGCCAGCAGCTTAGAAGCGGGGGTCTACTACGAGCAGTACTTC. Residues: CASSLEAGVYYEQYF.

This chain uses TRBV6-5 with TRBJ2-1; 12 bases agree with TRBD2. V lost 2 bases and J lost 7; bases outside the gene matches: 3. Germline lookup yields CDR1 MNHEY and CDR2 SVGAGI. CDR3 length: 15 residues. The CDR3 protein is CASSYGLAGSNEQFF. CDR3 sequence (DNA): TGTGCCAGCAGTTACGGACTAGCGGGGAGTAATGAGCAGTTCTTC.

V gene TRBV2 combines with J gene TRBJ1-5; D unclear. V lost 6 bases and J lost 4, with 13 bases in between. CDR3 size: 14 residues. The V gene's germline CDR1 is SNHLY and CDR2 FYNNEI. CDR3 nucleotides: TGTGCCAGCAGACCCTACTCGGGGAATCAGCCCCAGCATTTT. It codes for CASRPYSGNQPQHF.

The sample holds one count of this clone. The CDR3 loop is CASSWRNQGAEQYF. CDR3 in DNA: TGTGCCAGCAGCTGGAGGAATCAGGGGGCCGAGCAGTACTTC. The J gene is TRBJ2-7, the V gene TRBV5-6, with 8 bases fitting TRBD1. The CDR3 is 14 residues long. The J segment lost 6 bases and the V segment lost 3 bases, leaving 8 bases of the junction unmatched. Germline CDR1 reads SGHDT; CDR2 reads YYEEEE.

V is TRBV2 and J is TRBJ2-1; 15 bases align to TRBD2. Germline V CDR1 and CDR2: SNHLY, FYNNEI. With V trimmed by 6 bases and J by 10 bases, 10 bases remained unmatched. This CDR3 spans 16 amino acids. The CDR3 nucleotides read TGTGCCAGCAGGAAACGGACTAGCGGGGGGGCAGCGGAGCAGTTCTTC. Protein product: CASRKRTSGGAAEQFF.

This chain connects TRBV2 to TRBJ1-4; 7 nucleotides line up with TRBD1. J gave up 0 bases and V 8 bases, and 3 bases lay outside the gene matches. Germline assignment: CDR1 SNHLY and CDR2 FYNNEI. The CDR3 has 14 residues. The DNA for the CDR3 is TGTGCCAGCGGGGACAGAGCAACTAATGAAAAACTGTTTTTT. It specifies CASGDRATNEKLFF.

This rearrangement joins TRBV10-3 to TRBJ1-1; D not certain. The CDR3 length is 13 residues. Germline CDR1 ENHRY, CDR2 SYGVKD. The V and J ends lost 9 bases and 2 bases respectively, with 13 bases between them. CDR3 nucleotides: TGTGCCATGAGTATCGGGGAAAACACTGAAGCTTTCTTT. This encodes CAMSIGENTEAFF.